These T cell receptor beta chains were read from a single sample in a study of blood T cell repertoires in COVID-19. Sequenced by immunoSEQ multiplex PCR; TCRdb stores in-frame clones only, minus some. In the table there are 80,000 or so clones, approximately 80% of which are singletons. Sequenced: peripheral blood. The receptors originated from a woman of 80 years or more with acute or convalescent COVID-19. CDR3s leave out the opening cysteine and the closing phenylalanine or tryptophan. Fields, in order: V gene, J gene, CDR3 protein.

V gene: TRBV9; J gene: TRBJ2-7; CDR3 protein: ASSVGTNPSYEQY
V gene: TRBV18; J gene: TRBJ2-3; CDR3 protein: ASSPLASGGDTQY
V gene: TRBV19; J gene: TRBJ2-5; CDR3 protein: ASSIPTGGGETQY
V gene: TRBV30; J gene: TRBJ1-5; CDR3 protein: AWTSGAGQPQH
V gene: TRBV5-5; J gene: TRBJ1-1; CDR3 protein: ASSSFRGRAEAF
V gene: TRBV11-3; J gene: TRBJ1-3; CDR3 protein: ASSPPRGSGNTIY
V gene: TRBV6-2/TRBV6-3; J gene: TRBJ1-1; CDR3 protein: ASSYSTQTGEAF
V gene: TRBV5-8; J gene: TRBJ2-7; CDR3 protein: ASSLVRGEQY
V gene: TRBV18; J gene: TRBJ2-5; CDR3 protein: ASSSPGQIQETQY
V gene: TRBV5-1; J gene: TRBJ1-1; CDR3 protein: ASREDRGELAF
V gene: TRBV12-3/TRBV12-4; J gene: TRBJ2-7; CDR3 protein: ASTELPRGEQY
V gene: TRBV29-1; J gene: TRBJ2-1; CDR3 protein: SAKSRSNEQF
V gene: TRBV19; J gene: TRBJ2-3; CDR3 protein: ASSSQEHLTDTQY
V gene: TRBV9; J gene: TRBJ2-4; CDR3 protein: ASSVGLAGGPRNIQY
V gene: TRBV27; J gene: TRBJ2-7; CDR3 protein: ASSLYGRAGEQY
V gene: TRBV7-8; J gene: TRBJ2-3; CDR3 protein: ASSPRTDTQY
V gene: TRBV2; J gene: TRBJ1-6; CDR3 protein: ASSLLFTGGSHNSPLH
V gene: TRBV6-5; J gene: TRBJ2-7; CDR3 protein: ASRSDTNYEQY
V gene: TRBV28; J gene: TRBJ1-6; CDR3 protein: ASSSPRGPGQGNSPLH
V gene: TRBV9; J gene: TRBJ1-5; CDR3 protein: ASSKDISNQPQH
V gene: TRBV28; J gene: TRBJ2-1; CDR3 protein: ASSPPGTGIGEQF
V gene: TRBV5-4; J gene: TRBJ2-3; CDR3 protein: ASSPTGGGGTDTQY
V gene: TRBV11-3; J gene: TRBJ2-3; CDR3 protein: ASSRPSGGGYTDTQY
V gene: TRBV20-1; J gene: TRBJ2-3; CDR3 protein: SAPLGGTQY
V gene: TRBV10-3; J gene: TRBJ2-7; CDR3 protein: AISPGQGASEQY
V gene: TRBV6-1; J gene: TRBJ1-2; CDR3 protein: ASSEYPQSIKGYT
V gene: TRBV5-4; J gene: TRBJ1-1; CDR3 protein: ASSLAAGLADTEAF
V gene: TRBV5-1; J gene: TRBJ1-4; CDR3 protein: ASSFGGTNEKLF
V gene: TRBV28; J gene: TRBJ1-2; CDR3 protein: ASSLLPANYGYT
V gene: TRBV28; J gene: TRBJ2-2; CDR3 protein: ASSLSSAGELF
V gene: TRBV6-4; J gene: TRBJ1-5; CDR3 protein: ASRTGKGQGLPQH
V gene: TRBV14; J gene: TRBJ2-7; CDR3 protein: ASSQMTGLISYEQY
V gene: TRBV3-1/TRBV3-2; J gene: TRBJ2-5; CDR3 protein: ASSHPPTFSEGEDQY
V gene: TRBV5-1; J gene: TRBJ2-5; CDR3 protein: ASSLQGANEETQY
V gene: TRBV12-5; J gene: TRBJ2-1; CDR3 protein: ASGLPTGGSYNEQF
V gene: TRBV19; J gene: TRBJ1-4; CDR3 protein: ASSSGGTVGKLF
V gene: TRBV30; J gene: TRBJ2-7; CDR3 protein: AWSVYGVYEQY
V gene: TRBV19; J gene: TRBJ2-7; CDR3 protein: ATERGQGGEQY
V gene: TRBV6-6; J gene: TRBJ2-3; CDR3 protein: ASSGRGGGENTQY
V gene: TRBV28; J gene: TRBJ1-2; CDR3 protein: ASSPTFQALIGGYT
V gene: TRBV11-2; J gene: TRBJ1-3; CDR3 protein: ASSLVQGTGNTIY
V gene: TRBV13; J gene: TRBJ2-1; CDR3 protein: ASSLGAGLEEQF
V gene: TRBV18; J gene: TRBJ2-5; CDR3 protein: ASSTQEGETQY
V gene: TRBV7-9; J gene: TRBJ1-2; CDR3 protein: ASSPGLSGGYT
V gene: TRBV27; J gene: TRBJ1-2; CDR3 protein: ASSPGREHYGYT
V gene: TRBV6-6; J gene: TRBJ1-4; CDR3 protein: ASKQQTSNEKLF
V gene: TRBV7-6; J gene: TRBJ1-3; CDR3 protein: ASSLRQAISGNTIY
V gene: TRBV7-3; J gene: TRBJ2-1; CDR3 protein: ASSSRGSSSYNEQF
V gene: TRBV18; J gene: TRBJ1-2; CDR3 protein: ASSPGLFPTNYGYT